The source of this T cell receptor (beta chain) is a study of blood T cell repertoires in COVID-19 (dated by TCRdb to the early 2020s). Regarding the complete study: The collaborator samples originated in the United States, Italy and Spain and spanned the acute and convalescent phases of COVID-19. Samples were obtained from the ongoing ImmuneRACE study (first 160 participants) and from over 1,000 subjects provided by 6 global collaborators. The repertoires were made available in a free public database intended to serve as a resource for research on the immune response to SARS-CoV-2. The dataset comprised deeply sampled blood TCRbeta repertoires from subjects exposed to, actively infected with, or recovered from COVID-19. Nearly every sample came with metadata listing a de-identified subject ID, COVID-19 status, age in years and sex. Where HLA class I and class II types were available, the types were taken from metadata supplied by the sample provider, not from assay-based typing. The prospective study material was composed of cDNA or gDNA derived from T cells, B-cell-depleted T cells, or PBMCs.

TCRbeta CDR3 regions were amplified from genomic DNA using the immunoSEQ Assay, a bias-controlled multiplex PCR. The authors processed their data as follows. Within the assay, amplification of reference gene primers was used to estimate how many nucleated cells each sample contained. To quantify the absolute abundance of each unique TCRbeta CDR3 rearrangement, sequence reads were collapsed and filtered. For each sample, productive Simpson clonality was calculated as the square root of Simpson's diversity index across productive rearrangements. The source is immuneACCESS, and TCRdb retained only in-frame sequences with V and J called. Part of the clones is not carried over; for the studies checked, unresolved V genes explain less than half of this, and the remainder is unexplained. The V and J calls and clone size come from that table; D and trimming were worked out from the DNA. Present in this sample are 250,000 or so clones, about 91% of which were seen just once. Approximately 4.6% of the sample comes from the top ten.

Samples from volunteer blood donors who had recovered from COVID-19 were contributed by a second Seattle source. Each collaborating institution followed its own protocols to collect whole blood in K2EDTA tubes. For TCRbeta analysis, collaborators shipped samples as frozen whole blood, isolated PBMCs, or DNA extracted from either of those sample types. Comment on this clone: There is no known antigen for this receptor. Per-base qualities were not stored, and no clone one base away is much larger.

Summary of the overall study and its limitations: Clinical and demographic metadata were provided uncurated, with the amount varying by source and participant.

Measured from the cysteine to the phenylalanine, the CDR3 is 13 residues long. Solely the CDR3 DNA is kept, with 39 bases framed from the first base. V gives up 0 bases and J gives up 5 bases, and the segment between their germline ends measures 8 bases. CDR1 is given as SGHNT and CDR2 as YYREEE, both from the germline V gene (reference sequence). Here the chain combines TRBV5-4 and TRBJ2-5, and possibly TRBD2, on 5 matching bases. The specimen sequenced was peripheral blood. The TCR originated in a woman in her 40s who had recovered from COVID-19. The DNA sequence is given as TGTGCCAGCAGCTTGGCGGGGATGGAGACCCAGTACTTC. Its translation is CASSLAGMETQYF.